The clone carrying this T cell receptor (beta chain) was counted at least ten times. The entry originates in a study of neurological immune-mediated disorders. The germline CDR1 and CDR2 sequences are SGHTA and FQGNSA. Trimming took 6 bases from V and 5 from J; bases not matched to a gene: 5. The CDR3 length is 15 residues. TCRdb itself ran the 5' RACE reads through MiXCR, one entry per CDR3 protein. The repertoire holds more than 25,000 distinct CDR3 sequences, with 9.5% to 13% as singletons. The sample consisted of PBMCs. The clonotype comes from a woman in her fifties or sixties in good health. The J gene is TRBJ2-1, the V gene TRBV7-2; 12 bases are shared with TRBD2. DNA of the CDR3: TGTGCCAGCAGTTCGGGACTAGCGGGCAACAATGAGCAGTTCTTC. Translating it yields CASSSGLAGNNEQFF. Together with reference TRBV7-2 and TRBJ2-1, the CDR3 gives the full variable domain: GAGVSQSPSNKVTEKGKDVELRCDPISGHTALYWYRQSLGQGLEFLIYFQGNSAPDKSGLPSDRFSAERTGGSVSTLTIQRTQQEDSAVYLCASSSGLAGNNEQFFGPGTRLTVL.